Shown below are 23 T cell receptor beta chains from a single sample sequenced in a study of Graves' ophthalmopathy and Graves' hyperthyroidism. Beta-chain TCR CDR3 regions were amplified from RNA transcripts. HTBI primers served in a first-round RT-PCR, which a second-round multiplex PCR followed. TCRdb reprocessed the multiplex PCR reads with MiXCR, giving one entry per CDR3 protein. This sample yields 200,000 to 250,000 distinct CDR3 sequences, of which about 22% are seen a single time; around 45% belongs to the top ten. The sample consisted of peripheral blood. All receptors derive from a woman aged 45-59 years with Graves' ophthalmopathy.

This clonotype was observed a handful of times. The chain combines TRBV24-1 with TRBJ2-5, with D possibly TRBD1 on 5 matching bases. The CDR3 has 14 amino acids. V lost 9 bases and J 0 bases, leaving 13 bases between the germline ends. Germline CDR1 KGHDR, CDR2 SFDVKD. The CDR3 nucleotides read TGTGCCACCGCGGTACCAGGGAACCAAGAGACCCAGTACTTC. It is translated as CATAVPGNQETQYF.

This clonotype was counted at least ten times. The rearrangement links TRBV29-1 to TRBJ1-1; D is ambiguous. This CDR3 spans 10 amino acids. Germline lookup yields CDR1 SQVTM and CDR2 ANQGSEA. V was cut by 6 bases and J by 12 bases, with 14 bases left in between. CDR3 sequence (DNA): TGCAGCGTCACGGACGGCCGTCCTTTCTTT. Translation gives CSVTDGRPFF.

Ten or more counts support this clonotype. The chain has TRBV6-5 and TRBJ2-5; 7 bases fit TRBD1. This CDR3 has 14 amino acids. J lost 5 bases, V lost 6 bases, and 9 bases had no gene match. From germline, CDR1 is MNHEY and CDR2 SVGAGI. Here the CDR3 reads CASSLDRAGETQYF. The CDR3 DNA reads TGTGCCAGCAGCCTCGACAGGGCTGGGGAGACCCAGTACTTC.

This clonotype was counted many times. V is TRBV2 and J is TRBJ2-7; D may match TRBD1 or TRBD2 (5 bases each). CDR1 and CDR2 from the germline V gene are SNHLY and FYNNEI. V lost 7 bases and J lost 0, with 10 bases in between. This CDR3 has 13 amino acids. The CDR3 DNA reads TGTGCCAGCATCGGGGCTAACTCCTACGAGCAGTACTTC. It yields the protein CASIGANSYEQYF.

This clonotype has at least ten counts. V usage is TRBV3-1 and J usage is TRBJ1-1; 7 bases match TRBD1. Germline CDR1 is LGHDT and CDR2 is YNNKEL (reference sequence). The CDR3 spans 13 residues. With V trimmed by 5 bases and J by 6 bases, 6 bases remained unmatched. CDR3 residues: CASSSQGGSEAFF. The CDR3 DNA is TGTGCCAGCAGCTCGCAGGGGGGATCTGAAGCTTTCTTT.

This clonotype was counted at least ten times. The rearrangement joins TRBV19 to TRBJ2-3; possibly TRBD1 for D (5 bases). CDR1 is LNHDA and CDR2 is SQIVND in the germline V gene (reference sequence). CDR3 length equals 16 residues. V was shortened by 7 bases and J by 0 bases, with 17 bases between the two germline ends. The CDR3 nucleotides read TGTGCCAGTACCGGAAGAGCAGGGTTTAGCACAGATACGCAGTATTTT. Protein product: CASTGRAGFSTDTQYF. Full variable domain (rest looked up from reference TRBV19 and TRBJ2-3): DGGITQSPKYLFRKEGQNVTLSCEQNLNHDAMYWYRQDPGQGLRLIYYSQIVNDFQKGDIAEGYSVSREKKESFPLTVTSAQKNPTAFYLCASTGRAGFSTDTQYFGPGTRLTVL.

The sample holds many counts of this clonotype. The V and J genes are TRBV29-1 and TRBJ1-1, with 8 positions matching TRBD1. Germline CDR1 is SQVTM and CDR2 is ANQGSEA. This CDR3 is 15 amino acids long. Germline trimming cut 4 bases from V and 5 bases from J; bases unmatched to any gene: 12. CDR3 residues: CSVGPGTGRKTEAFF. As DNA, the CDR3 is TGCAGCGTTGGACCCGGGACAGGACGTAAGACTGAAGCTTTCTTT.

The rearrangement links TRBV28 to TRBJ2-6, with 8 bases lining up with TRBD1. CDR1 and CDR2 (germline): MDHEN, SYDVKM. With 7 bases clipped from V and 0 bases from J, the junction kept 5 bases outside the gene matches. The CDR3 totals 16 residues. CDR3 bases: TGTGCCAGCACAGGGGGCACCCGCTCTGGGGCCAACGTCCTGACTTTC. Protein: CASTGGTRSGANVLTF.

This clonotype was recorded at least ten times. CDR3 in amino acids: CSASSTGTWGTDTQYF. The CDR3 nucleotides read TGCAGTGCTAGTTCTACAGGGACATGGGGCACAGATACGCAGTATTTT. The V and J genes are TRBV20-1 and TRBJ2-3; D might be TRBD1 (6 bases). Germline V gene data show CDR1 as DFQATT and CDR2 as SNEGSKA (reference sequence). The germline V and J ends were trimmed by 3 bases and 1 base, with 17 bases remaining between them. This CDR3 comprises 16 residues.

The table lists this clonotype with many counts. The chain joins TRBV6-5 to TRBJ1-1; D perhaps matches TRBD1 (5 bases). This CDR3 is built from 13 residues. CDR1 is MNHEY, CDR2 SVGAGI, per germline. Between the trimmed V and J ends, which lost 8 bases and 4 bases, there was a span of 14 bases. The CDR3 nucleotides are TGTGCCAGCGGGGGGAGGATTCTCACTGAAGCTTTCTTT. Protein product: CASGGRILTEAFF.

This clonotype came up many times. The J gene is TRBJ2-6, the V gene TRBV28; D may be TRBD1 or TRBD2 (5 bases each). Trimming cost V 5 bases and J 4 bases, with 21 bases left between them. The CDR3 is 18 residues long. From germline, CDR1 is MDHEN and CDR2 SYDVKM. In DNA, the CDR3 is TGTGCCAGCAGTCATCCCGGACAACGCGGCGGGGGGGCCAACGTCCTGACTTTC. Its translation is CASSHPGQRGGGANVLTF.

The table lists this clonotype with many counts. The chain has TRBV4-1 and TRBJ2-5; the D is unclear. Germline V CDR1 and CDR2: MGHRA, YSYEKL. The V end lost 1 base, the J end lost 4 bases, and 13 bases lay between the germline ends. This CDR3 is built from 15 residues. CDR3 sequence reads: CASSQGHGNPETQYF. CDR3 bases: TGCGCCAGCAGCCAAGGGCATGGGAATCCAGAGACCCAGTACTTC.

This clonotype came up a few times. This chain uses TRBV2 with TRBJ2-5; TRBD2 agrees at 10 bases. The J segment lost 5 bases and the V segment lost 2 bases, leaving 14 bases of the junction unmatched. The CDR3 is 18 residues long. Germline lookup yields CDR1 SNHLY and CDR2 FYNNEI. The CDR3 DNA sequence: TGTGCCAGCAGTGAAATTGAACTAGCGGGAACCAGTACGGAGACCCAGTACTTC. This sequence encodes CASSEIELAGTSTETQYF.

This clonotype occurred many times. The gene calls are TRBV7-3 and TRBJ2-1; 9 nucleotides align to TRBD2. The CDR3 loop spans 16 amino acids. The germline gives CDR1 SGHTA, CDR2 FQGTGA. V dropped 1 base and J dropped 6; count of bases not matched to a gene: 7. This CDR3 is CASSLMASGTRNEQFF. In DNA, the CDR3 is TGTGCCAGCAGCTTAATGGCTAGCGGGACCCGCAATGAGCAGTTCTTC.

This clonotype was counted at least ten times. The gene calls are TRBV2 and TRBJ2-5, with D possibly being TRBD2 (6 bases). The V and J ends lost 2 bases and 0 bases respectively, with 16 bases between them. CDR1 is SNHLY and CDR2 is FYNNEI in the germline V gene. The CDR3 sequence is 17 residues long. The CDR3 bases are TGTGCCAGCAGTGAACTTCGTTTCGGGAGAGACCAAGAGACCCAGTACTTC. Amino acid sequence: CASSELRFGRDQETQYF. The whole variable domain, remainder taken from reference TRBV2 and TRBJ2-5, is EPEVTQTPSHQVTQMGQEVILRCVPISNHLYFYWYRQILGQKVEFLVSFYNNEISEKSEIFDDQFSVERPDGSNFTLKIRSTKLEDSAMYFCASSELRFGRDQETQYFGPGTRLLVL.

In its sample, this clonotype was seen many times. Here the CDR3 reads CASSYSQGIVETQYF. CDR3 in DNA: TGTGCCAGCAGTTACTCCCAGGGGATCGTAGAGACCCAGTACTTC. This chain joins TRBV6-5 and TRBJ2-5, with TRBD1 as a possible D gene (6 bases). With 0 bases removed from V and 4 bases from J, the gap between germline ends came to 12 bases. The CDR3 runs 15 residues. Germline CDR1 reads MNHEY; CDR2 reads SVGAGI.

This clonotype occurred many times. This chain connects TRBV25-1 to TRBJ2-2; 10 nucleotides line up with TRBD2. J gave up 0 bases and V 4 bases, and 5 bases lay outside the gene matches. Germline CDR1 and CDR2: MGHDK and SYGVNS. The CDR3 contains 17 residues. The CDR3 DNA is TGTGCCAGCAGTGCCTCTAGCGGGGGTACGAACACCGGGGAGCTGTTTTTT. Encoded protein: CASSASSGGTNTGELFF.

This clonotype has ten or more counts. The chain carries TRBV6-1 and TRBJ1-6; no firm D call. This CDR3 spans 16 amino acids. V lost 0 bases and J 7 bases, leaving 13 bases between the germline ends. Germline V gene data show CDR1 as MNHNS and CDR2 as SASEGT. The CDR3 DNA is TGTGCCAGCAGTGAAGCGGATCGGGGTTCCAATTCACCCCTCCACTTT. Amino acids: CASSEADRGSNSPLHF.

The V and J genes are TRBV3-1 and TRBJ1-2, with no clear D. Germline CDR1 LGHDT, CDR2 YNNKEL (reference sequence). V was shortened by 3 bases and J by 0 bases, with 5 bases between the two germline ends. The CDR3 contains 13 residues. The chain's CDR3 is CASSQSTNYGYTF. The CDR3 DNA follows: TGTGCCAGCAGCCAGAGTACTAACTATGGCTACACCTTC.

In this sample, this clonotype turned up many times. The rearrangement links TRBV6-1 to TRBJ2-7; tentative D call: TRBD2 (6 bases). V was trimmed by 10 bases and J by 3 bases, leaving 16 bases between them. CDR1 is MNHNS, CDR2 SASEGT, per germline. The CDR3 covers 13 residues. The CDR3: CATRLVPIYEQYF. The CDR3 DNA reads as TGTGCCACCAGACTAGTTCCCATCTACGAGCAGTACTTC.

This clonotype appeared a single time. The CDR3 reads CASGPRIGETQYF. The CDR3, as DNA: TGTGCCAGCGGACCAAGGATTGGGGAGACCCAGTACTTC. The rearrangement links TRBV6-1 to TRBJ2-5; D call uncertain. CDR3 length equals 13 residues. In germline, CDR1 is MNHNS, CDR2 SASEGT. V lost 8 bases and J 5 bases, leaving 15 bases between the germline ends.

In this sample, this clonotype turned up many times. V is TRBV12-3 or TRBV12-4 and J is TRBJ1-1, with D possibly being TRBD1 (6 bases). The CDR3 spans 15 residues. Trimming left V 4 bases short and J 0 bases short, with 12 bases between. Here the CDR3 DNA reads TGTGCCAGCAGTTCTAAGACAGGAATGAACACTGAAGCTTTCTTT. Translating gives CASSSKTGMNTEAFF.

This clonotype was observed at least ten times. In DNA form, the CDR3 reads TGTGCCATCAGTGAGTCGGCAGGGGACACTGAAGCTTTCTTT. The encoded protein is CAISESAGDTEAFF. V usage is TRBV10-3 and J usage is TRBJ1-1, with a weak D call TRBD1 (6 bases). This CDR3 spans 14 amino acids. Germline lookup yields CDR1 ENHRY and CDR2 SYGVKD. Trimming stripped 0 bases from V and 3 bases from J, with 8 bases between.